This T cell receptor beta chain was captured by sequencing in a study of T cell responses to AZD1222 COVID-19 vaccine. Method: immunoSEQ multiplex PCR; TCRdb's copy keeps in-frame clones and lacks some. This table holds 120,000 to 150,000 clones, 85% to 95% found once. The sequence came from an adult who received the AZD1222 COVID-19 vaccine. Material: peripheral blood, obtained 28 days after the second AZD1222 dose.

CDR3 coding DNA: TGTGCCAGCAGCCCCCCTCGGACAGGGGCAGAAGCTTTCTTT. It yields the protein CASSPPRTGAEAFF. V gene TRBV9 combines with J gene TRBJ1-1; 9 positions match TRBD1. From germline, CDR1 is SGDLS and CDR2 YYNGEE. V lost 4 bases and J lost 8; bases outside the gene matches: 9. This CDR3 region has 14 residues.